Presented here are 24 T cell receptor beta chains from one specimen sequenced in a study. Clones were sequenced by immunoSEQ multiplex PCR, and TCRdb holds only the in-frame ones, with some missing. The data show roughly 68,000 clones, approximately 92% seen once. Sequencing input: PBMCs. The receptor source for this set is a man aged 40-49 years with rheumatoid arthritis.

DNA of the CDR3: TGTGCCAGCAGGGAGACTAGCGGAGACTACAATGAGCAGTTCTTC. It is translated as CASRETSGDYNEQFF. The chain joins TRBV6-5 to TRBJ2-1; 9 nucleotides match TRBD2. This CDR3 spans 15 amino acids. Germline trimming cut 6 bases from V and 3 bases from J; bases unmatched to any gene: 6. CDR1 and CDR2 from the germline V gene are MNHEY and SVGAGI.

V and J are TRBV4-2 and TRBJ1-1; D is possibly TRBD1 (6 bases). Germline assignment: CDR1 LGHNA and CDR2 YNFKEQ. The CDR3 totals 18 residues. Deletions cut 0 bases from V and 1 base from J, with 18 bases between. CDR3 loop: CASSQDRTAYSSNTEAFF. DNA for the CDR3: TGTGCCAGCAGCCAAGATAGGACAGCCTACTCATCGAACACTGAAGCTTTCTTT.

The chain joins TRBV14 to TRBJ1-2; 12 bases match TRBD1. J gave up 4 bases and V 4 bases, and 4 bases lay outside the gene matches. Germline V gene lookup returns CDR1 SGHDN and CDR2 FVKESK. This CDR3 has 15 residues. CDR3 in DNA: TGTGCCAGCAGCCTAGGGACAGGGGGCGTCTATGGCTACACCTTC. Translated, it gives CASSLGTGGVYGYTF.

This clone was counted once. The chain has TRBV9 and TRBJ1-2; 8 bases line up with TRBD1. Germline values: CDR1 SGDLS, CDR2 YYNGEE. The ends lost 0 bases at V and 7 bases at J; junction bases unmatched: 8. The CDR3 loop spans 15 amino acids. The CDR3 loop reads CASSVARQGQSGYTF. As DNA, the CDR3 is TGTGCCAGCAGCGTAGCCCGACAGGGGCAGTCTGGCTACACCTTC.

The CDR3 sequence: CASSLAGGDEAFF. The CDR3 DNA is TGTGCCAGCAGCTTAGCGGGGGGCGATGAAGCTTTCTTT. This sequence joins TRBV7-2 and TRBJ1-1, with D tentatively TRBD1 (6 bases). V was pared by 0 bases and J by 7 bases, with 9 bases between. This CDR3 region has 13 residues. Germline V CDR1 and CDR2: SGHTA, FQGNSA.

This chain links TRBV19 with TRBJ2-7, with TRBD1 identical over 9 bases. Germline values: CDR1 LNHDA, CDR2 SQIVND (reference sequence). The junction had 9 bases not matched to a gene; V was cut back by 5 bases and J by 4 bases. CDR3 length: 15 amino acids. CDR3 bases: TGTGCCAGTAGTGGACCGGGACAGGGCTTGTACGAGCAGTACTTC. Protein sequence: CASSGPGQGLYEQYF. The full variable domain, completed using reference TRBV19 and TRBJ2-7, is DGGITQSPKYLFRKEGQNVTLSCEQNLNHDAMYWYRQDPGQGLRLIYYSQIVNDFQKGDIAEGYSVSREKKESFPLTVTSAQKNPTAFYLCASSGPGQGLYEQYFGPGTRLTVT.

The genes are TRBV2 and TRBJ2-7; unclear D gene. This CDR3 comprises 15 residues. V gave up 1 base and J gave up 1 base, with 11 bases separating them. The germline CDR1 and CDR2 sequences are SNHLY and FYNNEI. DNA of the CDR3: TGTGCCAGCAGTGAAGGTTCGGCAGGATCCTACGAGCAGTACTTC. As protein: CASSEGSAGSYEQYF.

This chain connects TRBV12-5 to TRBJ2-7; D is possibly TRBD1 (6 bases). V dropped 0 bases and J dropped 3 bases, with 15 bases sitting between them. Germline values: CDR1 LGHNT, CDR2 FRNRAP. The CDR3 has 16 residues. The chain's CDR3 is CASGLVLPPGHYEQYF. The CDR3 region has the DNA TGTGCTAGTGGTTTGGTACTCCCGCCGGGACACTACGAGCAGTACTTC.

The rearrangement joins TRBV10-3 to TRBJ1-1; D unresolved. Germline CDR1 ENHRY, CDR2 SYGVKD. The CDR3 is 14 amino acids. Trimming cost V 3 bases and J 1 base, with 9 bases left between them. The CDR3 reads CAISEASRNTEAFF. The CDR3 nucleotides are TGTGCCATCAGTGAAGCGTCAAGGAACACTGAAGCTTTCTTT.

This sequence joins TRBV6-5 and TRBJ2-2; no clear D gene. CDR1 is MNHEY and CDR2 is SVGAGI in the germline V gene. The CDR3 sequence is 15 residues long. V lost 6 bases and J 2 bases, leaving 13 bases between the germline ends. This chain's CDR3 is CASRPTWGNTGELFF. CDR3 nucleotide sequence: TGTGCCAGCAGGCCGACTTGGGGAAACACCGGGGAGCTGTTTTTT.

J is TRBJ1-1 and V is TRBV9; D unclear. With 0 bases removed from V and 0 bases from J, the gap between germline ends came to 12 bases. Germline V gene sequence: CDR1 SGDLS, CDR2 YYNGEE. CDR3 length: 16 amino acids. CDR3 protein: CASSVGWAEVNTEAFF. The CDR3 bases are TGTGCCAGCAGCGTAGGATGGGCAGAGGTGAACACTGAAGCTTTCTTT. The full variable domain, with the rest looked up from reference TRBV9 and TRBJ1-1, is DSGVTQTPKHLITATGQRVTLRCSPRSGDLSVYWYQQSLDQGLQFLIQYYNGEERAKGNILERFSAQQFPDLHSELNLSSLELGDSALYFCASSVGWAEVNTEAFFGQGTRLTVV.

Written as DNA, the CDR3 is TGTGCCCAAGAGGCCCGGAGCACCATATATTTT. Translating it yields CAQEARSTIYF. The chain uses TRBV30 and TRBJ1-3; D not certain. There are 11 residues in the CDR3. From germline, CDR1 is GTSNPN and CDR2 SVGIG (reference sequence). V dropped 8 bases and J dropped 9 bases, with 14 bases sitting between them.

The V call is TRBV6-6, the J call TRBJ1-6, with D possibly matching TRBD1 (5 bases). The length of the CDR3 is 14 residues. From germline, CDR1 is MNHNY and CDR2 SVGAGI (reference sequence). V lost 6 bases and J lost 14, with 20 bases in between. The CDR3 bases are TGTGCCAGCAGCTATGCCCCCCCCGGGGGTGCCCTCCACTTT. Translating it yields CASSYAPPGGALHF.

The rearrangement joins TRBV5-1 to TRBJ2-5; TRBD1 matches at 7 bases. CDR3 size: 15 residues. V gave up 0 bases and J gave up 5 bases; unmatched junction bases: 7. Germline lookup yields CDR1 SGHRS and CDR2 YFSETQ. The CDR3 sequence: CASSLDDRDVETQYF. CDR3 bases: TGCGCCAGCAGCTTGGATGACAGGGATGTGGAGACCCAGTACTTC. Filled out from reference TRBV5-1 and TRBJ2-5, the complete variable domain reads KAGVTQTPRYLIKTRGQQVTLSCSPISGHRSVSWYQQTPGQGLQFLFEYFSETQRNKGNFPGRFSGRQFSNSRSEMNVSTLELGDSALYLCASSLDDRDVETQYFGPGTRLLVL.

This clone was recorded once. CDR3 sequence reads: CASRGPVSGRAGGTDTQYF. CDR3 nucleotide sequence: TGTGCCAGCAGGGGTCCAGTTAGCGGGAGGGCCGGGGGCACAGATACGCAGTATTTT. The chain combines TRBV27 with TRBJ2-3; 11 nucleotides agree with TRBD2. This CDR3 spans 19 amino acids. Per the germline V gene, CDR1 is MNHEY and CDR2 is SMNVEV (reference sequence). The V gene end was trimmed by 6 bases and the J gene end by 1 base; junction bases not matched to a gene: 15.

The chain employs TRBV7-9 and TRBJ1-1; 10 nucleotides line up with TRBD1. The germline V gene has CDR1 SEHNR and CDR2 FQNEAQ (reference sequence). The ends lost 0 bases at V and 1 base at J; junction bases unmatched: 5. CDR3 length: 17 amino acids. In nucleotides, the CDR3 is TGTGCCAGCAGCTTAGCGCGACAGGGGGCGGGGAACACTGAAGCTTTCTTT. Its protein product is CASSLARQGAGNTEAFF.

This chain links TRBV29-1 with TRBJ1-1; TRBD1 agrees at 12 bases. The trim removed 6 bases at V and 3 bases at J, leaving 5 bases unmatched. Germline CDR1 is SQVTM and CDR2 is ANQGSEA. The CDR3 is 14 residues long. The CDR3 DNA sequence: TGCAGCGTGTCCGGGACAGGGGGCTACACTGAAGCTTTCTTT. Its protein product is CSVSGTGGYTEAFF.

V gene TRBV19 combines with J gene TRBJ2-7; D remains ambiguous. Trimming pared 6 bases from V and 7 bases from J, leaving 13 bases between. The CDR3 extends over 12 amino acids. Germline V CDR1 and CDR2: LNHDA, SQIVND (reference sequence). The CDR3 here is CASRGFSGEQYF. CDR3 nucleotides: TGTGCCAGTAGAGGCTTCTCGGGTGAGCAGTACTTC.

V usage is TRBV6-6 and J usage is TRBJ1-4; TRBD1 matches at 11 bases. The germline CDR1 and CDR2 sequences are MNHNY and SVGAGI (reference sequence). The CDR3 runs 16 residues. V dropped 2 bases and J dropped 3; count of bases not matched to a gene: 2. The CDR3 loop reads CASSYGTGGANEKLFF. The CDR3 DNA reads TGTGCCAGCAGTTACGGGACAGGGGGGGCTAATGAAAAACTGTTTTTT.

The CDR3 coding sequence is TGTGCCAGTACAGGACAGGGGCTAGCCAAAAACATTCAGTACTTC. Translated, it gives CASTGQGLAKNIQYF. The chain links TRBV19 to TRBJ2-4, with 9 bases identical to TRBD1. The CDR3 is made up of 15 amino acids. With 7 bases clipped from V and 0 bases from J, the junction kept 4 bases outside the gene matches. Germline V gene data show CDR1 as LNHDA and CDR2 as SQIVND (reference sequence).

The V call is TRBV28, the J call TRBJ2-1; 7 bases align to TRBD2. Germline CDR1 is MDHEN and CDR2 is SYDVKM. This CDR3 spans 16 amino acids. V lost 4 bases to trimming and J lost 4 bases; unmatched junction nucleotides: 10. The CDR3 sequence is CASSSFGSGPYNEQFF. As DNA, the CDR3 is TGTGCCAGCAGTTCCTTCGGTAGCGGGCCGTACAATGAGCAGTTCTTC.

The chain is built from TRBV13 and TRBJ1-1; D unresolved. This CDR3 contains 13 residues. Germline V CDR1 and CDR2: PRHDT, FYEKMQ (reference sequence). The germline V and J ends were trimmed by 5 bases and 1 base, with 8 bases remaining between them. The CDR3 DNA reads as TGTGCCAGCAGCCCAGCCCCGAACACTGAAGCTTTCTTT. Translating gives CASSPAPNTEAFF.

The chain is built from TRBV6-2 or TRBV6-3 and TRBJ2-1; D is perhaps TRBD1 (6 bases). Between the trimmed V and J ends, which lost 2 bases and 0 bases, there was a span of 14 bases. CDR3 length equals 17 residues. CDR1 and CDR2 (germline): MNHEY, SVGEGT. The CDR3 protein is CASSYPQGFGSYNEQFF. The CDR3 region has the DNA TGTGCCAGCAGTTACCCGCAGGGGTTCGGCTCCTACAATGAGCAGTTCTTC.

This clone has just one count. J is TRBJ2-1 and V is TRBV7-9, with 7 bases fitting TRBD2. The CDR3 is 15 residues long. Germline V gene lookup returns CDR1 SEHNR and CDR2 FQNEAQ (reference sequence). V was clipped by 4 bases and J by 6 bases; unmatched bases: 9. The CDR3 sequence is CASSSISGTGNEQFF. DNA for the CDR3: TGTGCCAGCAGCTCAATAAGCGGGACCGGCAATGAGCAGTTCTTC. Using reference TRBV7-9 and TRBJ2-1 for the parts outside the CDR3, the full variable domain is DTGVSQNPRHKITKRGQNVTFRCDPISEHNRLYWYRQTLGQGPEFLTYFQNEAQLEKSRLLSDRFSAERPKGSFSTLEIQRTEQGDSAMYLCASSSISGTGNEQFFGPGTRLTVL.